This is a list of T cell receptor beta chains from one sample in a study of technical replicates of blood from a handful of donors. The data were produced by immunoSEQ multiplex PCR, yet TCRdb's version contains in-frame clones alone and is incomplete. The sample contains roughly 70,000 clones, 93% of which appear only once. The sample was T cells isolated from PBMCs. These receptors all stem from a human donor in good health. Each CDR3 is given with its conserved first and last residue. A D gene is named only where the DNA matches it firmly. The size entry is marked missing in some rows and otherwise reads once, few, many or a size class.

d_call j_call clone_size v_call cdr3_nt cdr3_aa
TRBD1 TRBJ2-4 . TRBV7-6 TGTGCCAGCAGCCCGAGGACAGGGGAAATTCAGTACTTC CASSPRTGEIQYF
. TRBJ2-2 few TRBV10-1 TGCGCCAGCAGGGCCCAGAAGTTCACCGGGGAGCTGTTTTTT CASRAQKFTGELFF
TRBD2 TRBJ2-5 once TRBV4-1 TGCGCCAGCAGCAGCGGGGTGGGGTCTCAAGAGACCCAGTACTTC CASSSGVGSQETQYF
TRBD1 TRBJ2-2 . TRBV10-3 TGTGCCATCAGAAGGAGCCCGACAGGGCCCGGGGAGCTGTTTTTT CAIRRSPTGPGELFF
TRBD1 TRBJ2-1 . TRBV6-6 TGTGCCAGCAGTGCCGGGACAGGGTTTATCAATGAGCAGTTCTTC CASSAGTGFINEQFF
. TRBJ1-1 . TRBV30 TGTGCCTGGAGTGTACAGAGGGACACTGAAGCTTTCTTT CAWSVQRDTEAFF
. TRBJ2-7 . TRBV27 TGTGCCAGCAGTTCAGGGGCAGGGTCCTACGAGCAGTACTTC CASSSGAGSYEQYF
TRBD2 TRBJ2-7 . TRBV7-9 TGTGCCAGCAGCCCGACTAGCGGGGGGCAAGAGCAGTACTTC CASSPTSGGQEQYF
TRBD2 TRBJ2-7 . TRBV7-3 TGTGCCAGCATCTTGGGACTAGCGGGGGGCCGGTCCTACGAGCAGTACTTC CASILGLAGGRSYEQYF
. TRBJ1-5 . TRBV28 TGTGCCAGCAGGTCGACAGGTTCGAAAAACAATCAGCCCCAGCATTTT CASRSTGSKNNQPQHF
TRBD2 TRBJ2-7 . TRBV5-4 TGTGCCAGCAGCTTCGCGGGAGGGGCCGGGGAGCAGTACTTC CASSFAGGAGEQYF
TRBD1 TRBJ2-1 once TRBV5-6 TGTGCCAGCAGCGGGGACAGACGGAATGAGCAGTTCTTC CASSGDRRNEQFF
. TRBJ1-5 . TRBV18 TGTGCCAGCTCACCAGAGGCAGCCAATCAGCCCCAGCATTTT CASSPEAANQPQHF
. TRBJ2-7 . TRBV4-1 TGCGCCAGCAGCCAAGATGGGAACGGGAATTCCTACGAGCAGTACTTC CASSQDGNGNSYEQYF
. TRBJ2-7 . TRBV5-6 TGTGCCAGCAGCTTGGACTACTACGAGCAGTACTTC CASSLDYYEQYF
. TRBJ2-7 . TRBV7-6 TGTGCCAGCAGCTTAGCGTTTCCGGGGTACGAGCAGTACTTC CASSLAFPGYEQYF
. TRBJ1-2 . TRBV7-2 TGTGCCAGCAGCCCGCAGATGGTAGGCTACACCTTC CASSPQMVGYTF
TRBD2 TRBJ2-1 few TRBV4-1 TGCGCCAGCAGCCAAGGAGCGGGAGTTTACAATGAGCAGTTCTTC CASSQGAGVYNEQFF
. TRBJ2-7 . TRBV6-1 TGTGCCAGCAGTGGAGGTCGGGAGATTTCCTACGAGCAGTACTTC CASSGGREISYEQYF
. TRBJ1-1 . TRBV6-6 TGTGCCAGCAGTTACTCGGATCTGGGGGCCGAAGCTTTCTTT CASSYSDLGAEAFF
. TRBJ2-5 . TRBV30 TGTGCCTGGAGTGTGACTAGTAACCCCTGGGAGACCCAGTACTTC CAWSVTSNPWETQYF
TRBD2 TRBJ2-1 . TRBV5-4 TGTGCCAGCAGCCGTGTGGTAGCGGGAAGCTCCTACAATGAGCAGTTCTTC CASSRVVAGSSYNEQFF
TRBD2 TRBJ2-7 . TRBV28 TGTGCCAGCAGTTTAGGGAGGGAAGGCTCCTACGAGCAGTACTTC CASSLGREGSYEQYF
. TRBJ1-1 . TRBV9 TGTGCCAGCAGCAAACAGGTAGGGGGAAGCACTGAAGCTTTCTTT CASSKQVGGSTEAFF
. TRBJ1-2 . TRBV6-5 TGTGCCAGCAGTAGGTGGCAGGGTCAGGGCTACACCTTC CASSRWQGQGYTF
TRBD1 TRBJ2-5 once TRBV5-1 TGCGCCAGCAGCCTGGGGACAGGGGTCGTTGGGGAGACCCAGTACTTC CASSLGTGVVGETQYF
TRBD2 TRBJ2-3 once TRBV7-6 TGTGCCAGCAGCTCGTATAGCGGGAGCACAGATACGCAGTATTTT CASSSYSGSTDTQYF
TRBD1 TRBJ1-4 once TRBV11-2 TGTGCCAGCAGCCAGGACAGGGGGCGAGAAAAACTGTTTTTT CASSQDRGREKLFF
. TRBJ1-1 once TRBV5-1 TGCGCCAGCAGCTTGGGAGACAGCTTTATGAACACTGAAGCTTTCTTT CASSLGDSFMNTEAFF
. TRBJ1-1 . TRBV5-1 TGCGCCAGCAGCTTGATCGGTGGTCCCGTGAACACTGAAGCTTTCTTT CASSLIGGPVNTEAFF
. TRBJ2-3 . TRBV7-6 TGTGCCAGCAGCTTAGCGGGGGGGGACAAGCTATCAGATACGCAGTATTTT CASSLAGGDKLSDTQYF
. TRBJ2-7 . TRBV6-1 TGTGCCAGCAGCCCCGGTCTTAGAGGTTACGAGCAGTACTTC CASSPGLRGYEQYF
TRBD1 TRBJ1-2 once TRBV5-4 TGTGCCAGCAGCGCTCTCGGGACAGGAGGGGACTACACCTTC CASSALGTGGDYTF
. TRBJ2-5 . TRBV29-1 TGCAGCCCACGGGGGTTTTTAGTTGTAAGGGGCCAAGAGACCCAGTACTTC CSPRGFLVVRGQETQYF
. TRBJ1-5 . TRBV14 TGTGCCAGCAGTCTCAGGGGTTTCGGTCAGCCCCAGCATTTT CASSLRGFGQPQHF
. TRBJ2-7 . TRBV14 TGTGCCAGCAGCCTTTTGCAGGGGTACGAGCAGTACTTC CASSLLQGYEQYF